The present entry profiles one T cell receptor beta chain with its context. Germline trimming cut 2 bases from V and 0 bases from J; bases unmatched to any gene: 1. The CDR3 covers 17 residues. Germline V CDR1 and CDR2: MNHEY, SMNVEV (reference sequence). The assay was immunoSEQ multiplex PCR, and TCRdb's table has in-frame clones only and misses some. The sample holds tens of thousands of clones, more than 90% seen once. This record belongs to a study of blood T cell repertoires in COVID-19. Across the study: COVID-19 samples collected from the United States, Italy and Spain covered acute and convalescent phases. Sample material is recorded as cDNA or gDNA derived from T cells, B-cell-depleted T cells, or PBMCs.

The sequence came from a human donor with active COVID-19. The donor label of this sample is uncertain. The sequenced material came from peripheral blood. The chain recombines TRBV27 with TRBJ2-1, with 13 positions matching TRBD2. This CDR3 is CASSLRTSGSSYNEQFF. As DNA, the CDR3 is TGTGCCAGCAGTTTAAGGACTAGCGGGAGCTCCTACAATGAGCAGTTCTTC.